This T cell receptor beta chain was observed in a study of spatial heterogeneity in lung cancer. About the study: Sequences of the beta chain were consistently detected in greater numbers than alpha-chain sequences.

This clonotype was detected ten times or more. The CDR3 consists of 18 residues. CDR1 MGHRA and CDR2 YSYEKL come from the germline V gene. V was clipped by 0 bases and J by 0 bases, with 16 bases between them. This sample's time point: sample taken at primary tumor resection. Tumor, nontumor lung or frozen PBMC supplied whole RNA that was sequenced unsorted. Every individual TCR cDNA molecule carried its own unique molecular identifier, which allowed correction of PCR and sequencing errors. Each CDR3 protein is one row after TCRdb ran MiXCR on the 5' RACE reads. The table lists some 41,000 distinct CDR3 sequences, over 6.5% of them singletons, with around two fifths in the top ten.

This specimen was PBMCs, taken at surgery. The chain has TRBV4-1 and TRBJ2-3; D unclear. This TCR was recovered from a female donor with early-stage non-small cell lung cancer. The CDR3 DNA follows: TGCGCCAGCAGCCAAGAACTCCGTGGCACCTTTAGCACAGATACGCAGTATTTT. The encoded protein is CASSQELRGTFSTDTQYF.